A selection of T cell receptor beta chains follows, all from one sample in a study of blood T cell repertoires in COVID-19. TCRdb's copy holds only in-frame clones and misses some; the assay was immunoSEQ multiplex PCR. The top ten hold over 1.3% of the sample, which has approximately 280,000 clones, roughly 80% seen once. Sequenced input: peripheral blood. All receptors derive from a human donor with COVID-19, enrolled during active disease. The donor label of this sample is uncertain. The CDR3 runs from the conserved cysteine through the conserved F or W. D genes are given only for firm matches. Size is omitted from some rows. Given values are once, few, many or a class for expanded clones.

clone_size	v_call	d_call	j_call	cdr3_aa	cdr3_nt
-	TRBV29-1	-	TRBJ1-3	CSADGGSGNTIYF	TGCAGCGCGGATGGGGGGTCTGGAAACACCATATATTTT
-	TRBV3-1/TRBV3-2	TRBD1	TRBJ1-5	CASSADRGPNQPQHF	TGTGCCAGCAGCGCCGACAGGGGGCCAAATCAGCCCCAGCATTTT
-	TRBV28	-	TRBJ1-4	CASSAQGRKLFF	TGTGCCAGCAGTGCCCAGGGAAGAAAACTGTTTTTT
-	TRBV7-2	TRBD1	TRBJ1-1	CASSRQGETEAFF	TGTGCCAGCAGCCGACAGGGAGAAACTGAAGCTTTCTTT
-	TRBV27	-	TRBJ2-3	CASSPFGGSTDTQYF	TGTGCCAGCAGCCCCTTTGGGGGGAGCACAGATACGCAGTATTTT
-	TRBV6-5	-	TRBJ1-1	CASSMDSGGAFF	TGTGCCAGCAGTATGGACAGCGGGGGGGCTTTCTTT
once	TRBV5-3	-	TRBJ2-7	CDSFSYEQYF	TGTGACAGCTTCTCCTACGAGCAGTACTTC
-	TRBV28	-	TRBJ1-1	CASRGGLNTEAFF	TGTGCCAGCAGGGGGGGGCTGAACACTGAAGCTTTCTTT
once	TRBV5-1	TRBD2	TRBJ2-7	CASTVTSGNGEQYF	TGCGCCAGCACCGTGACTAGCGGGAACGGTGAGCAGTACTTC
few	TRBV29-1	TRBD1	TRBJ1-1	CSVGRGLMNTEAFF	TGCAGCGTTGGCAGGGGGCTGATGAACACTGAAGCTTTCTTT
-	TRBV4-1	-	TRBJ1-6	CASSQPGGYNSPLHF	TGCGCCAGCAGCCAACCCGGGGGTTATAATTCACCCCTCCACTTT
-	TRBV7-3	TRBD2	TRBJ2-5	CASSSPTSGEAETQYF	TGTGCCAGCAGCTCCCCGACTAGCGGGGAAGCAGAGACCCAGTACTTC
few	TRBV7-9	-	TRBJ2-7	CASSSTGQMSYEQYF	TGTGCCAGCAGCTCCACTGGACAGATGTCCTACGAGCAGTACTTC
-	TRBV5-4	-	TRBJ2-3	CASSLGTAGTDTQYF	TGTGCCAGCAGCTTAGGGACTGCCGGCACAGATACGCAGTATTTT
-	TRBV6-5	-	TRBJ1-5	CASRPGGWGQPQHF	TGTGCCAGCAGACCTGGAGGGTGGGGACAGCCCCAGCATTTT
-	TRBV13	TRBD2	TRBJ2-7	CASSLGGGPTYEQYF	TGTGCCAGCAGCTTGGGGGGGGGACCCACCTACGAGCAGTACTTC
-	TRBV9	-	TRBJ2-2	CASSPSGARTGELFF	TGTGCCAGCAGCCCCTCAGGGGCGCGCACCGGGGAGCTGTTTTTT
few	TRBV5-1	-	TRBJ1-3	CASRVGQSSGNTIYF	TGCGCCAGCCGGGTGGGGCAAAGCTCTGGAAACACCATATATTTT
-	TRBV5-4	TRBD1	TRBJ2-5	CASSAQTGEETQYF	TGTGCCAGCAGCGCCCAAACAGGGGAGGAGACCCAGTACTTC
-	TRBV18	-	TRBJ1-1	CASSPNQGNTEAFF	TGTGCCAGCTCACCGAATCAGGGGAACACTGAAGCTTTCTTT
-	TRBV28	-	TRBJ1-3	CASSYRSLGNTIYF	TGTGCCAGCAGTTACAGGAGCCTTGGAAACACCATATATTTT
many	TRBV4-3	-	TRBJ2-1	CASSQEGWNEQFF	TGCGCCAGCAGCCAAGAGGGCTGGAATGAGCAGTTCTTC
-	TRBV20-1	-	TRBJ1-1	CSASPVKAFF	TGCAGTGCCTCCCCAGTGAAAGCTTTCTTT
-	TRBV28	-	TRBJ2-7	CASSLSPLEEQYF	TGTGCCAGCAGTTTAAGTCCCTTGGAGGAGCAGTACTTC
-	TRBV30	TRBD1	TRBJ1-5	CAWSRTGVGNQPQHF	TGTGCCTGGAGCAGGACAGGGGTAGGCAATCAGCCCCAGCATTTT
-	TRBV27	TRBD1	TRBJ1-2	CASSRLTGGSNGYTF	TGTGCCAGCAGTCGACTGACAGGGGGCAGTAATGGCTACACCTTC
-	TRBV19	-	TRBJ2-7	CASSIRLGTTDYEQYF	TGTGCCAGTAGTATTCGACTGGGTACGACAGACTACGAGCAGTACTTC
-	TRBV11-2	-	TRBJ2-1	CASSLEGTRQAYNEQFF	TGTGCCAGCAGCTTAGAGGGGACTCGACAAGCCTACAATGAGCAGTTCTTC
-	TRBV7-9	-	TRBJ1-1	CASSQRADTEAFF	TGTGCCAGCAGCCAGAGGGCGGACACTGAAGCTTTCTTT
-	TRBV5-1	TRBD2	TRBJ2-3	CASSGSGRSLTDTQYF	TGCGCCAGCAGCGGTAGCGGGAGGTCCCTCACAGATACGCAGTATTTT
-	TRBV15	-	TRBJ2-5	CATSPSRENRYF	TGTGCCACCAGCCCTTCTCGAGAGAATAGGTACTTC
-	TRBV5-1	-	TRBJ1-2	CASSLGPGGASGYGYTF	TGCGCCAGCAGCTTGGGTCCCGGGGGGGCTTCTGGCTATGGCTACACCTTC
-	TRBV29-1	-	TRBJ1-1	CGAGNTEAFF	TGCGGGGCCGGGAACACTGAAGCTTTCTTT
-	TRBV13	-	TRBJ1-1	CASSLVREAFF	TGTGCCAGCAGCTTAGTCAGAGAAGCTTTCTTT
-	TRBV19	-	TRBJ2-5	CASSINRGPQETQYF	TGTGCCAGTAGTATCAACAGAGGGCCCCAAGAGACCCAGTACTTC
-	TRBV15	-	TRBJ1-3	CATSRDRGEGNTIYF	TGTGCCACCAGCAGAGATCGGGGAGAAGGAAACACCATATATTTT
-	TRBV2	TRBD2	TRBJ2-2	CASSWMPAGGRGGELFF	TGTGCCAGCAGCTGGATGCCAGCGGGAGGGCGTGGCGGGGAGCTGTTTTTT
-	TRBV30	TRBD1	TRBJ1-2	CAWRGGEGAGGYTF	TGTGCCTGGAGGGGCGGAGAGGGGGCAGGAGGCTACACCTTC
-	TRBV28	TRBD1	TRBJ1-6	CASRQGDSPLHF	TGTGCCAGTCGACAGGGGGATTCACCCCTCCACTTT
-	TRBV7-8	TRBD2	TRBJ2-3	CASSLVAGSTDTQYF	TGTGCCAGCAGCTTAGTAGCGGGAAGCACAGATACGCAGTATTTT
-	TRBV19	-	TRBJ1-1	CASSIGRDTEAFF	TGTGCCAGTAGTATAGGAAGAGACACTGAAGCTTTCTTT
-	TRBV18	-	TRBJ2-6	CASSAGSGANVLTF	TGTGCCAGCTCAGCGGGCTCTGGGGCCAACGTCCTGACTTTC
-	TRBV7-3	-	TRBJ2-2	CASSSTTTGELFF	TGTGCCAGCAGCTCGACTACCACCGGGGAGCTGTTTTTT
-	TRBV27	-	TRBJ1-1	CASSTMRNTEAFF	TGTGCCAGCAGCACGATGCGTAACACTGAAGCTTTCTTT
-	TRBV27	TRBD1	TRBJ2-3	CASSQPGQGRNTQYF	TGTGCCAGCAGTCAACCGGGACAGGGGAGGAATACGCAGTATTTT
-	TRBV30	-	TRBJ1-6	CAWGGGDNSPLHF	TGTGCCTGGGGAGGGGGGGATAATTCACCCCTCCACTTT
-	TRBV2	TRBD2	TRBJ2-1	CASSLTTSGKVEQFF	TGTGCCAGCAGCTTAACGACTAGCGGGAAGGTTGAGCAGTTCTTC
once	TRBV5-1	TRBD2	TRBJ2-1	CASNQLAGGIEQFF	TGCGCCAGCAACCAACTAGCGGGAGGAATTGAGCAGTTCTTC
-	TRBV7-2	TRBD1	TRBJ1-6	CASSLGTGRVSPLHF	TGTGCCAGCAGCTTAGGGACAGGGAGGGTTTCACCCCTCCACTTT